Given below is one T cell receptor beta chain in context. These data belong to a study of OX40 agonist ivuxolimab in advanced cancers. TCRdb's table, derived via immunoSEQ multiplex PCR, lists solely in-frame clones and lacks some. The sample holds roughly 45,000 clones, about nine tenths seen once. Looked up from germline, CDR1 is KGHSH and CDR2 is LQKENI. The CDR3 sequence is 13 residues long. V was pared by 0 bases and J by 4 bases, with 7 bases between. Peripheral blood came from all dose cohorts at three timepoints. The sequence derives from an adult with an advanced solid tumor such as melanoma, head and neck, liver or kidney cancer. V is TRBV18 and J is TRBJ2-7; possible D gene TRBD1, 5 bases. Source: CD4+ or CD8+ T cells sorted from blood, taken in a trial of the OX40 agonist ivuxolimab. CDR3 sequence (DNA): TGTGCCAGCTCACCACCGCAGGGTTACGAGCAGTACTTC. This gives the protein CASSPPQGYEQYF.